Below, 5 T cell receptor beta chains from the same sample are listed, as sequenced in a study of cytomegalovirus exposure and HLA in healthy donors. Measured with immunoSEQ multiplex PCR; TCRdb has only the in-frame clones, and not every one. The sample records 160,000 or so clones, approximately 86% being singletons. Sequencing was carried out using PBMCs. These receptors all come from a man younger than 35 in good health and CMV-seropositive.

This CDR3 is CASEVSGAKNIQYF. The DNA for the CDR3 is TGTGCCAGTGAAGTCTCCGGGGCCAAAAACATTCAGTACTTC. The chain couples TRBV6-6 to TRBJ2-4; no firm D call. The CDR3 is made up of 14 amino acids. Trimming took off 9 bases at V and 1 base at J, with 13 bases between the two ends. Per the germline V gene, CDR1 is MNHNY and CDR2 is SVGAGI (reference sequence).

The CDR3 region is CATSSPGRGGNTIYF. The CDR3 region has the DNA TGTGCCACCAGCAGCCCTGGAAGAGGGGGAAACACCATATATTTT. V is TRBV15 and J is TRBJ1-3; D remains unclear. The V and J ends lost 3 bases and 4 bases respectively, with 13 bases between them. This CDR3 region has 15 residues. CDR1 is LNHNV and CDR2 is YYDKDF in the germline V gene (reference sequence).

The chain employs TRBV28 and TRBJ1-1; D uncertain. Trimming left V 3 bases short and J 6 bases short, with 8 bases between. Germline lookup yields CDR1 MDHEN and CDR2 SYDVKM. The CDR3 covers 12 residues. The CDR3 DNA is TGTGCCAGCAGTTTTCGCCGCGCTGAAGCTTTCTTT. Amino acid sequence: CASSFRRAEAFF.

V gene TRBV25-1 combines with J gene TRBJ1-3; TRBD1 agrees at 8 bases. Germline V gene data show CDR1 as MGHDK and CDR2 as SYGVNS. Trimming at V came to 1 base and at J to 0 bases, leaving 5 bases not matched to a gene. The CDR3 is 17 residues long. As DNA, the CDR3 is TGTGCCAGCAGTGAATGGAGGACAGGGCGCTCTGGAAACACCATATATTTT. Residues: CASSEWRTGRSGNTIYF.

The chain couples TRBV7-2 to TRBJ2-2; D not resolved. The germline V gene encodes CDR1 SGHTA and CDR2 FQGNSA. This CDR3 region has 13 residues. The V end lost 3 bases, the J end lost 5 bases, and 7 bases lay between the germline ends. CDR3 in amino acids: CASSFGKTGELFF. The CDR3 DNA follows: TGTGCCAGCAGCTTCGGTAAAACCGGGGAGCTGTTTTTT.